The T cell receptor (beta chain) described here comes from a study of T-cell memory formation after mild COVID-19. The germline CDR1 and CDR2 sequences are KGHSH and LQKENI. Trimming took off 5 bases at V and 4 bases at J, with 11 bases between the two ends. The CDR3 totals 14 residues. Study-wide results and limits: Contracting clones localized mainly to CM and EM when CD4+ and mainly to EMRA when CD8+.

As concerns this clonotype: Its antigen is not known.

TCRdb re-analysed the 5' RACE reads in MiXCR, keeping a single row per CDR3 protein. The sample comprises some 300,000 distinct CDR3 sequences, about 20% of which are singletons, and roughly 23% rests with the top ten. This TCR was recovered from a man aged 18 to 30 who had mild COVID-19 (a few samples of this study predate the infection). Cell type and time point are not known. The rearrangement joins TRBV18 to TRBJ1-4, with TRBD1 as a possible D gene (6 bases). Sequenced: PBMCs or a T cell subset sorted from them (not recorded which). Here the CDR3 reads CASSEDRVNEKLFF. DNA of the CDR3: TGTGCCAGCTCAGAGGACAGAGTTAATGAAAAACTGTTTTTT.